Each of the 26 T cell receptor beta chains below was sequenced from the same sample in a study of shared clonotypes between healthy human individuals. It was CD45RO-negative cells, positively selected for CCR7, that made up naive CD8 cells, with terminally differentiated effector memory CD45RA+ cells excluded. Libraries were prepared by immunoSEQ multiplex PCR; TCRdb keeps only in-frame clonotypes and omits some of them. The sample consists of about 590,000 clones, nearly 97% of them appearing once. Sequencing was performed on naive CD8+ T cells sorted from blood. The receptors were gathered from a woman aged 25 to 39 in good health.

This clone came up once. This rearrangement joins TRBV4-1 to TRBJ2-1; 10 nucleotides line up with TRBD2. V was clipped by 2 bases and J by 8 bases; unmatched bases: 9. This CDR3 is 16 amino acids long. Germline V lookup: CDR1 MGHRA, CDR2 YSYEKL. CDR3 protein: CASSQISSGSGYEQFF. The DNA for the CDR3 is TGCGCCAGCAGCCAAATTTCTAGCGGGAGTGGGTATGAGCAGTTCTTC.

The V and J genes are TRBV5-4 and TRBJ1-1, with D hard to call. V lost 8 bases and J lost 4, with 9 bases in between. Germline CDR1 and CDR2: SGHNT and YYREEE (reference sequence). This CDR3 region has 11 residues. Here the CDR3 DNA reads TGTGCCAGTTTTTGGGGCACTGAAGCTTTCTTT. Translated: CASFWGTEAFF.

This rearrangement joins TRBV27 to TRBJ2-1, with 9 positions matching TRBD1. Looked up from germline, CDR1 is MNHEY and CDR2 is SMNVEV (reference sequence). The CDR3 is 16 residues long. V lost 5 bases to trimming and J lost 8 bases; unmatched junction nucleotides: 13. The CDR3: CASSRPGQGVGDEQFF. The DNA for the CDR3 is TGTGCCAGCAGTCGGCCGGGACAGGGAGTGGGGGATGAGCAGTTCTTC.

Of note for this clone: The sample contains more than one DNA sequence encoding this CDR3. This chain uses TRBV19 with TRBJ2-7; no clear D. In germline, CDR1 is LNHDA, CDR2 SQIVND (reference sequence). V was shortened by 1 base and J by 6 bases, with 4 bases between the two germline ends. The CDR3 has 11 amino acids. CDR3 nucleotide sequence: TGTGCCAGTAGTATAGGGAGCGAGCAGTACTTC. It yields the protein CASSIGSEQYF.

The CDR3 DNA follows: TGTGCCAGCAGCTTTGCGGGGCGCGAGCAGTACTTC. Its translation is CASSFAGREQYF. The V call is TRBV7-9, the J call TRBJ2-7; possibly TRBD2 for D (6 bases). In germline, CDR1 is SEHNR, CDR2 FQNEAQ (reference sequence). V lost 3 bases, J lost 6 bases, and 9 bases lay in between. This CDR3 has 12 amino acids.

The rearrangement uses TRBV7-9 and TRBJ1-5; TRBD1 matches 8 bases. The CDR3 totals 14 residues. The germline gives CDR1 SEHNR, CDR2 FQNEAQ (reference sequence). Trimming cost V 5 bases and J 3 bases; bases outside gene matches: 3. CDR3 DNA sequence: TGTGCCAGCAGCCGGACAGGGAACAATCAGCCCCAGCATTTT. Translating gives CASSRTGNNQPQHF.

The chain is built from TRBV28 and TRBJ1-2, with 8 bases identical to TRBD1. Germline CDR1 MDHEN, CDR2 SYDVKM. Trimming took 3 bases from V and 7 from J; bases not matched to a gene: 7. This CDR3 has 14 residues. The chain's CDR3 is CASSLSGGEGGYTF. The CDR3 bases are TGTGCCAGCAGTTTGTCAGGGGGCGAAGGTGGCTACACCTTC.

The chain recombines TRBV4-1 with TRBJ1-5; D not certain. The CDR3 has 14 residues. V shed 0 bases and J shed 4 bases, with 7 bases lying between them. In germline, CDR1 is MGHRA, CDR2 YSYEKL. CDR3 loop: CASSQEPQNQPQHF. CDR3 bases: TGCGCCAGCAGCCAAGAACCCCAAAATCAGCCCCAGCATTTT.

V is TRBV11-2 and J is TRBJ2-7, with D tentatively TRBD1 or TRBD2 (5 bases each). The germline V gene has CDR1 SGHAT and CDR2 FQNNGV. V gave up 5 bases and J gave up 1 base, with 24 bases separating them. This CDR3 has 18 residues. DNA of the CDR3: TGTGCCAGCAGCAGAAATATGGGGACCCGAAGGCTTTCCTACGAGCAGTACTTC. The encoded protein is CASSRNMGTRRLSYEQYF.

The chain links TRBV14 to TRBJ1-3, with 7 bases lining up with TRBD1. Germline CDR1 SGHDN, CDR2 FVKESK. This CDR3 has 21 amino acids. V shed 0 bases, J shed 0 bases, and the junction held 17 bases outside the gene matches. The CDR3, as DNA: TGTGCCAGCAGCCAAGAGTATCTCGGAGGGACAGATCATCACTCTGGAAACACCATATATTTT. Translation: CASSQEYLGGTDHHSGNTIYF.

On this clone itself: The same CDR3 is also encoded by other DNA sequences in this sample. The chain recombines TRBV29-1 with TRBJ1-1; D gene uncertain. The CDR3 has 11 residues. Germline V lookup: CDR1 SQVTM, CDR2 ANQGSEA. V was cut by 4 bases and J by 4 bases, with 7 bases left in between. DNA for the CDR3: TGCAGCGTTGGAAGAGTCACTGAAGCTTTCTTT. Translating gives CSVGRVTEAFF.

In DNA, the CDR3 is TGCAGCGCAACTAGCGGAGAAGTCTACGAGCAGTACTTC. As protein: CSATSGEVYEQYF. The chain has TRBV29-1 and TRBJ2-7, with TRBD2 matching 8 bases. Losses at the gene ends were 7 bases for V and 3 bases for J; bases not matched to a gene: 8. In germline, CDR1 is SQVTM, CDR2 ANQGSEA. The CDR3 is made up of 13 amino acids.

J is TRBJ1-5 and V is TRBV5-6, with a tentative D call TRBD1 (6 bases). CDR3 length equals 14 residues. Germline CDR1 SGHDT, CDR2 YYEEEE. Trimming shortened V by 1 base and J by 4 bases, and 9 bases separated the two germline ends. The CDR3 sequence: CASSLRGGNQPQHF. The CDR3 nucleotides read TGTGCCAGCAGCTTGAGGGGGGGAAATCAGCCCCAGCATTTT.

J is TRBJ2-1 and V is TRBV7-9; 9 bases agree with TRBD1. V shed 5 bases, J shed 10 bases, and the junction held 12 bases outside the gene matches. Germline V gene data show CDR1 as SEHNR and CDR2 as FQNEAQ (reference sequence). This CDR3 contains 15 residues. The DNA of the CDR3 is TGTGCCAGCAGCGCTGGGACAGGGTGGTTACGGGAGCAGTTCTTC. Protein sequence: CASSAGTGWLREQFF.

This sequence joins TRBV21-1 and TRBJ2-2; the table calls TRBD1, which could not be checked here. TRBV21-1 is an annotated pseudogene. The CDR3 contains 16 residues. The CDR3 nucleotides read TGTGCCAGCAGCAAAGATAAGGGCAGGGGGCCCGGGGAGCTGTTTTTT. Translating it yields CASSKDKGRGPGELFF.

This rearrangement joins TRBV5-1 to TRBJ1-4, with D maybe TRBD1 (5 bases). The CDR3 length is 16 residues. Trimming stripped 6 bases from V and 3 bases from J, with 18 bases between. The germline CDR1 and CDR2 sequences are SGHRS and YFSETQ. The CDR3 reads CASTLGRGNANEKLFF. For the CDR3, the DNA is TGCGCCAGCACTCTGGGGCGAGGTAACGCTAATGAAAAACTGTTTTTT.

This chain links TRBV7-9 with TRBJ2-5, with 12 bases that match TRBD2. Germline trimming cut 5 bases from V and 5 bases from J; bases unmatched to any gene: 6. The CDR3 spans 15 residues. Germline CDR1 and CDR2: SEHNR and FQNEAQ (reference sequence). The CDR3 protein is CASSKTGTSGETQYF. The CDR3 nucleotides are TGTGCCAGCAGCAAGACCGGGACTAGCGGGGAGACCCAGTACTTC.

The chain recombines TRBV27 with TRBJ2-7; D remains unclear. V was trimmed by 6 bases and J by 3 bases, leaving 12 bases between them. There are 13 residues in the CDR3. Germline V gene data show CDR1 as MNHEY and CDR2 as SMNVEV (reference sequence). The CDR3, as DNA: TGTGCCAGCAGCCCCCGTGGGGTCTACGAGCAGTACTTC. It specifies CASSPRGVYEQYF.

The chain is built from TRBV28 and TRBJ2-7; the match to TRBD2 covers 10 bases. The CDR3 has 17 residues. V lost 2 bases, J lost 0 bases, and 7 bases stayed unmatched. CDR1 is MDHEN, CDR2 SYDVKM, per germline. The CDR3 DNA is TGTGCCAGCAGTTTAGAAGCGGGAGGGGAAATCTCCTACGAGCAGTACTTC. It yields the protein CASSLEAGGEISYEQYF.

V and J are TRBV13 and TRBJ2-1; 8 nucleotides agree with TRBD1. The CDR3 extends over 15 amino acids. Looked up from germline, CDR1 is PRHDT and CDR2 is FYEKMQ (reference sequence). V lost 4 bases and J lost 8; bases outside the gene matches: 10. The CDR3 sequence: CASSYRDRYPYEQFF. The CDR3, as DNA: TGTGCCAGCAGCTACCGGGACAGGTATCCGTATGAGCAGTTCTTC. Based on the CDR3 plus reference TRBV13 and TRBJ2-1, the full variable domain is AAGVIQSPRHLIKEKRETATLKCYPIPRHDTVYWYQQGPGQDPQFLISFYEKMQSDKGSIPDRFSAQQFSDYHSELNMSSLELGDSALYFCASSYRDRYPYEQFFGPGTRLTVL.

This clone was seen once. The rearrangement links TRBV14 to TRBJ1-1, with D hard to call. CDR3 length: 12 residues. Germline assignment: CDR1 SGHDN and CDR2 FVKESK. Trimming removed 0 bases at V and 3 bases at J, with 2 bases between. The CDR3 is CASSQEDTEAFF. The DNA for the CDR3 is TGTGCCAGCAGCCAAGAGGACACTGAAGCTTTCTTT.

The chain carries TRBV19 and TRBJ1-5, with D hard to call. CDR3 length: 15 amino acids. Germline CDR1 LNHDA, CDR2 SQIVND (reference sequence). Trimming removed 5 bases from V and 3 bases from J, with 14 bases in between. The CDR3 here is CASSSGGFANQPQHF. The CDR3 DNA reads TGTGCCAGTAGTTCGGGAGGCTTCGCCAATCAGCCCCAGCATTTT.

The chain has TRBV28 and TRBJ2-7; unclear D gene. This CDR3 is 11 amino acids long. CDR1 and CDR2 from the germline V gene are MDHEN and SYDVKM. The germline V and J ends were trimmed by 4 bases and 5 bases, with 6 bases remaining between them. For the CDR3, the DNA is TGTGCCAGCAGTTCCGGACACGAGCAGTACTTC. It yields the protein CASSSGHEQYF.

The rearrangement joins TRBV5-6 to TRBJ2-7, with 8 bases lining up with TRBD1. Trimming took 0 bases from V and 2 from J; bases not matched to a gene: 1. The CDR3 loop spans 14 amino acids. From germline, CDR1 is SGHDT and CDR2 YYEEEE. The CDR3 bases are TGTGCCAGCAGCTTGGAGACAGGGGCCTACGAGCAGTACTTC. Its protein is CASSLETGAYEQYF.

V gene TRBV13 combines with J gene TRBJ2-1, with TRBD2 matching over 7 bases. Germline values: CDR1 PRHDT, CDR2 FYEKMQ (reference sequence). CDR3 length: 16 residues. Trimming cost V 0 bases and J 4 bases; bases outside gene matches: 6. CDR3 in amino acids: CASSLGVAGWYNEQFF. The CDR3 DNA is TGTGCCAGCAGCTTAGGGGTAGCGGGCTGGTACAATGAGCAGTTCTTC.

As regards this clone: Within the sample, other DNA sequences also encode this same CDR3. The J gene is TRBJ2-1, the V gene TRBV7-9; 8 bases line up with TRBD2. Trimming took 6 bases from V and 2 from J; bases not matched to a gene: 3. Germline assignment: CDR1 SEHNR and CDR2 FQNEAQ (reference sequence). The CDR3 contains 14 residues. Here the CDR3 DNA reads TGTGCCAGCAGTCCGGGACTAGCCTACAATGAGCAGTTCTTC. This translates into CASSPGLAYNEQFF.